The subject of this entry is one TCR beta chain. As yet, its antigen is unknown. The data were taken from a study of T cell responses to AZD1222 COVID-19 vaccine. This table comes from immunoSEQ multiplex PCR, and its TCRdb copy is limited to in-frame clones, with some not included. The table includes 100,000 to 120,000 clones, about 94% detected once. The CDR3 sequence is 15 residues long. CDR1 and CDR2 (germline): KGHDR, SFDVKD. V lost 0 bases and J 4 bases, leaving 11 bases between the germline ends. Study-wide points: Repertoire sampling was restricted to post-peak T cell response timepoints.

The receptor's source is an adult who received the AZD1222 COVID-19 vaccine. This sample comprised peripheral blood, obtained 28 days after the second AZD1222 dose. The chain couples TRBV24-1 to TRBJ1-1, with D perhaps matching TRBD1 (5 bases). Here the CDR3 reads CATSDLKGMGTEAFF. Written as DNA, the CDR3 is TGTGCCACCAGTGATTTGAAGGGGATGGGCACTGAAGCTTTCTTT.